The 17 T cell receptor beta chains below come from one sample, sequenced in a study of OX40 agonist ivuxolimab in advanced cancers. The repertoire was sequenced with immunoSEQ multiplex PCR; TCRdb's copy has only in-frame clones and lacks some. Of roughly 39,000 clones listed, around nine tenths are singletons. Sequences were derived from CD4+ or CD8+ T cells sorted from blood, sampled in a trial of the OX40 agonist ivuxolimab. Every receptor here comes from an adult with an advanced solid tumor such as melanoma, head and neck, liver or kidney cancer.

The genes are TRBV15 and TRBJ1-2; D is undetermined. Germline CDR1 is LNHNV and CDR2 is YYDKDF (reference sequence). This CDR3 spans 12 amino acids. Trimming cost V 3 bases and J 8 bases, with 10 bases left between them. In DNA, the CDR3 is TGTGCCACCAGCAGGGACGAAGCGGGCTACACCTTC. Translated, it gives CATSRDEAGYTF.

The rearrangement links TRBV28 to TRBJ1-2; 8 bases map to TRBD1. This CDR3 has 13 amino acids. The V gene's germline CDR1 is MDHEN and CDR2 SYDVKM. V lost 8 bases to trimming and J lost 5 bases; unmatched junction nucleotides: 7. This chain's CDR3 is CASFEQGGYGYTF. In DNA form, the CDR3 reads TGTGCCAGCTTTGAACAGGGGGGTTATGGCTACACCTTC.

CDR3 protein: CASSLEVVNEQFF. The CDR3 DNA follows: TGTGCCAGCAGCTTAGAGGTAGTAAATGAGCAGTTCTTC. This rearrangement joins TRBV7-9 to TRBJ2-1; no firm D call. Trimming removed 1 base from V and 7 bases from J, with 8 bases in between. Per the germline V gene, CDR1 is SEHNR and CDR2 is FQNEAQ (reference sequence). The CDR3 contains 13 residues. Together with reference TRBV7-9 and TRBJ2-1, the CDR3 gives the full variable domain: DTGVSQNPRHKITKRGQNVTFRCDPISEHNRLYWYRQTLGQGPEFLTYFQNEAQLEKSRLLSDRFSAERPKGSFSTLEIQRTEQGDSAMYLCASSLEVVNEQFFGPGTRLTVL.

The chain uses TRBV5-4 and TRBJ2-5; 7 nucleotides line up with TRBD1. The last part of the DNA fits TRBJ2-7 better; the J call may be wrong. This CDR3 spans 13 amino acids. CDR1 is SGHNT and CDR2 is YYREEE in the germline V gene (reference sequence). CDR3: CASSYDRAYEQYF. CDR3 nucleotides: TGTGCCAGCAGCTACGACAGGGCCTACGAGCAGTACTTC.

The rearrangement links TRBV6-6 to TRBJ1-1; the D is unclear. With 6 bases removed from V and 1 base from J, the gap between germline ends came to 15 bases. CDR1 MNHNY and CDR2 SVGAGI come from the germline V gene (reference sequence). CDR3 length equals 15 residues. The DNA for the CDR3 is TGTGCCAGCAGAGGTAACGAGAGACAGAACACTGAAGCTTTCTTT. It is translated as CASRGNERQNTEAFF.

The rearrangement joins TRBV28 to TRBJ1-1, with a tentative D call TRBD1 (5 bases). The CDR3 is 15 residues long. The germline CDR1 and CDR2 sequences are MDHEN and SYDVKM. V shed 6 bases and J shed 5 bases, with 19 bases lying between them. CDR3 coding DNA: TGTGCCAGCAGAGGCGCGGGGTTTTGGGGGACTGAAGCTTTCTTT. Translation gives CASRGAGFWGTEAFF.

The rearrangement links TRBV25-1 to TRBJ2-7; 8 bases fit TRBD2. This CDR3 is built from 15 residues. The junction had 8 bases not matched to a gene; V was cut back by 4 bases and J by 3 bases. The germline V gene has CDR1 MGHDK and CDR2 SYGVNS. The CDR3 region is CASSATTSAHYEQYF. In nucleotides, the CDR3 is TGTGCCAGCAGTGCCACGACTAGCGCCCACTACGAGCAGTACTTC.

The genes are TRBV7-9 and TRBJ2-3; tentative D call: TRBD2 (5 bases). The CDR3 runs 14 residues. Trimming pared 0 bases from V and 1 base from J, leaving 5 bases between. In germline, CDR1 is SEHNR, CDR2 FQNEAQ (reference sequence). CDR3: CASSLAGGTDTQYF. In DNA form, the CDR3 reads TGTGCCAGCAGCTTAGCGGGAGGCACAGATACGCAGTATTTT.

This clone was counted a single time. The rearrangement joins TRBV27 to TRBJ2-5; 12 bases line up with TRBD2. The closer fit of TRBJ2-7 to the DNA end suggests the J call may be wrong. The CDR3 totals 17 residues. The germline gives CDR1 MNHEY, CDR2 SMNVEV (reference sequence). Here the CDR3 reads CASSLGFWTSGAYEQYF. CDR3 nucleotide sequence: TGTGCCAGCAGTTTAGGGTTCTGGACTAGCGGGGCCTACGAGCAGTACTTC.

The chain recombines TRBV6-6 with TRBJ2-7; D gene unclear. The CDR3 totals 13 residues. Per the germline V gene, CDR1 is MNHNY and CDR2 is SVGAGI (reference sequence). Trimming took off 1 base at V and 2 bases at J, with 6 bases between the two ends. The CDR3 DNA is TGTGCCAGCAGTTACTTAGGTACCTACGAGCAGTACTTC. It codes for CASSYLGTYEQYF.

In DNA form, the CDR3 reads TGTGCCAGCAGCCCTCAAGCGGGGGGAGGGGAGTTCTTC. This codes for CASSPQAGGGEFF. This chain joins TRBV7-8 and TRBJ2-1; 9 nucleotides line up with TRBD2. CDR1 and CDR2 (germline): SGHVS, FQNEAQ. V lost 5 bases to trimming and J lost 14 bases; unmatched junction nucleotides: 10. The CDR3 runs 13 residues.

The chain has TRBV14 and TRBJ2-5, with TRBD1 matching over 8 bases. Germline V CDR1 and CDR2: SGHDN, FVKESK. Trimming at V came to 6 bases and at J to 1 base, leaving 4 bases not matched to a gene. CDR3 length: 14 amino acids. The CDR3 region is CASRSGTGQETQYF. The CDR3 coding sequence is TGTGCCAGCAGATCCGGGACAGGCCAAGAGACCCAGTACTTC. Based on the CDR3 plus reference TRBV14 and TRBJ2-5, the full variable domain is EAGVTQFPSHSVIEKGQTVTLRCDPISGHDNLYWYRRVMGKEIKFLLHFVKESKQDESGMPNNRFLAERTGGTYSTLKVQPAELEDSGVYFCASRSGTGQETQYFGPGTRLLVL.

CDR3 DNA sequence: TGTGCCAGCAGCCGCCGACAGAACACTGAAGCTTTCTTT. Translating gives CASSRRQNTEAFF. The gene calls are TRBV16 and TRBJ1-1; D remains unclear. Trimming cost V 4 bases and J 1 base, with 7 bases left between them. This CDR3 has 13 residues. CDR1 KGHSY and CDR2 FQNENV come from the germline V gene.

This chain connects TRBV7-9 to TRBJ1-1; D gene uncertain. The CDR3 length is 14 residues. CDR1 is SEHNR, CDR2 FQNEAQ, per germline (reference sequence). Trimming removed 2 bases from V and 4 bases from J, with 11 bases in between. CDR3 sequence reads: CASSLMSRLTEAFF. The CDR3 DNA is TGTGCCAGCAGCTTAATGAGCAGGCTCACTGAAGCTTTCTTT. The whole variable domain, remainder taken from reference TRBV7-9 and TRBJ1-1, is DTGVSQNPRHKITKRGQNVTFRCDPISEHNRLYWYRQTLGQGPEFLTYFQNEAQLEKSRLLSDRFSAERPKGSFSTLEIQRTEQGDSAMYLCASSLMSRLTEAFFGQGTRLTVV.

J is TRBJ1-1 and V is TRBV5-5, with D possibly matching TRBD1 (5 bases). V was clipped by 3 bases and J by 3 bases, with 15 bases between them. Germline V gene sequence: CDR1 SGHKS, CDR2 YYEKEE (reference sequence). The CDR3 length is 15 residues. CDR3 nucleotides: TGTGCCAGCAGCTCCGCGAGGGGATTATACACTGAAGCTTTCTTT. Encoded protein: CASSSARGLYTEAFF.

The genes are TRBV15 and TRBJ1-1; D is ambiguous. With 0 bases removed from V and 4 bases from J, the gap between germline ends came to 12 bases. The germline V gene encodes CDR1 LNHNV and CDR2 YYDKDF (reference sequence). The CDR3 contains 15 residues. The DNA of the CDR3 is TGTGCCACCAGCAGAGATCTGAGGGTGGGCACTGAAGCTTTCTTT. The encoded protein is CATSRDLRVGTEAFF.

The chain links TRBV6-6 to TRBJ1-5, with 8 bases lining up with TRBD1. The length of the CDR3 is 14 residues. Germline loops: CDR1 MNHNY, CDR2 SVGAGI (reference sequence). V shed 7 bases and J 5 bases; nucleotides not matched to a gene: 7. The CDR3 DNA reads TGTGCCAGCACCCCAGGGGGCCCTGATCAGCCCCAGCATTTT. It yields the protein CASTPGGPDQPQHF.